This T cell receptor beta chain derives from a study of T cell repertoires in cytomegalovirus infection. Broader study findings: The ex vivo response showed dominance by HLA-C-restricted CMV-specific TCR beta clonotypes.

TCRdb analysed the reads with MiXCR anew, one entry per CDR3 protein. The sample gives about 740,000 distinct CDR3 sequences, under 40% of which show up once; 2.5% to 3.5% is in the top ten. Trimming pared 1 base from V and 6 bases from J, leaving 13 bases between. The CDR3 loop spans 15 amino acids. Per the germline V gene, CDR1 is SGHNT and CDR2 is YENEEA. This clonotype was seen a few times. The target antigen is unknown. The clonotype comes from a human donor in good health (CMV status not recorded). Some clones in this sample may be carry-over from other donors' samples. The J gene is TRBJ2-1, the V gene TRBV11-3; D ambiguous. Sequenced sample: PBMCs. The CDR3 loop is CASSLGPTDGNEQFF. The CDR3 DNA follows: TGTGCCAGCAGCTTAGGTCCCACGGACGGCAATGAGCAGTTCTTC. Drawing the rest from reference TRBV11-3 and TRBJ2-1, the complete variable domain is EAGVVQSPRYKIIEKKQPVAFWCNPISGHNTLYWYLQNLGQGPELLIRYENEEAVDDSQLPKDRFSAERLKGVDSTLKIQPAELGDSAVYLCASSLGPTDGNEQFFGPGTRLTVL.